A selection of T cell receptor beta chains follows, all from one sample in a study of OX40 agonist ivuxolimab in advanced cancers. The data were produced by immunoSEQ multiplex PCR, yet TCRdb's version contains in-frame clones alone and is incomplete. The data show 95,000 to 150,000 clones, roughly 95% seen once. The specimen comprised CD4+ or CD8+ T cells sorted from blood, sampled in a trial of the OX40 agonist ivuxolimab. The origin of the receptors is an adult with an advanced solid tumor such as melanoma, head and neck, liver or kidney cancer. CDR3s include the opening cysteine and the closing phenylalanine or tryptophan. A D gene is named only where the DNA matches it firmly. Expanded clones are given a class, and other clones once, few, many or no size at all.

j_call cdr3_length v_call clone_size d_call cdr3_nt cdr3_aa
TRBJ1-2 13 TRBV6-1 . TRBD1 TGTGCCAGCAGTCGACAGGGCTCCAACGGCTACACCTTC CASSRQGSNGYTF
TRBJ1-5 15 TRBV6-1 . . TGTGCCAGCAGTCCAGGGACCCTTAGCAATCAGCCCCAGCATTTT CASSPGTLSNQPQHF
TRBJ2-1 16 TRBV5-1 . . TGCGCCAGCAGCTTGGGTTCCCTCGGCCGGGTCAATGAGCAGTTCTTC CASSLGSLGRVNEQFF
TRBJ2-7 13 TRBV5-4 once . TGTGCCAGCAGCTTGGTTGGGGTCCACGAGCAGTACTTC CASSLVGVHEQYF
TRBJ1-1 14 TRBV10-3 . . TGTGCCATCAGTGAGAGGACAGTAACACATGAAGCTTTCTTT CAISERTVTHEAFF
TRBJ2-5 16 TRBV25-1 . . TGTGCCAGCAGTGGGAGGGGGAACCCTTTCCAAGAGACCCAGTACTTC CASSGRGNPFQETQYF
TRBJ1-2 14 TRBV6-4 . . TGTGCCAGCAGTGACTCTCCAGTTGGCTATGGCTACACCTTC CASSDSPVGYGYTF
TRBJ2-7 13 TRBV6-5 . . TGTGCCAGCCAATCCCCGGTTGGCCTCGAGCAGTACTTC CASQSPVGLEQYF
TRBJ2-5 11 TRBV25-1 . . TGTGCCACCGAGGACCGGGGGACCCAGTACTTC CATEDRGTQYF
TRBJ2-7 12 TRBV4-1 once . TGCGCCAGCAGCCAAATAGGGGGCGAGCAGTACTTC CASSQIGGEQYF
TRBJ2-5 16 TRBV2 . TRBD2 TGTGCCAGCAGTGAAGGCTCTAGCGGGGATCAAGAGACCCAGTACTTC CASSEGSSGDQETQYF
TRBJ1-1 16 TRBV5-1 few TRBD1 TGCGCCAGCAGCTTGGCCGTTGGCAGGGGGGGAACTGAAGCTTTCTTT CASSLAVGRGGTEAFF
TRBJ2-1 18 TRBV27 . TRBD2 TGTGCCAGCAGTTCGGATCGCGGACTAGCGGGGGGGCCCAGTGAGCAGTTCTTC CASSSDRGLAGGPSEQFF
TRBJ2-4 14 TRBV6-5 . TRBD1 TGTGCCAGCAGTTACTCCCGGGACAGGGACATTCAGTACTTC CASSYSRDRDIQYF
TRBJ2-1 19 TRBV2 . TRBD2 TGTGCCAGCAGTCATAAGTCGCCTAGCGGGGGGAAATCCTACAATGAGCAGTTCTTC CASSHKSPSGGKSYNEQFF
TRBJ1-5 13 TRBV5-4 . . TGTGCCAGCAGCTTGGGTTGGGGTCAGCCCCAGCATTTT CASSLGWGQPQHF
TRBJ1-6 15 TRBV28 . TRBD1 TGTGCCAGCAGTTTATTGTCAGGGGGCTCTTCACCCCTCCACTTT CASSLLSGGSSPLHF
TRBJ2-3 14 TRBV11-3 . . TGTGCCAGCAGCTTAGGAGGTGGGGCAGATACGCAGTATTTT CASSLGGGADTQYF
TRBJ1-1 14 TRBV7-3 . . TGTGCCAGCAGCCCAATAGAGGGGAACACTGAAGCTTTCTTT CASSPIEGNTEAFF
TRBJ1-4 16 TRBV28 . . TGTGCCAGCAGTCCCCCCCGTGGGGACGGGAATGAAAAACTGTTTTTT CASSPPRGDGNEKLFF
TRBJ2-2 15 TRBV5-4 . TRBD2 TGTGCCAGCAGCTTACGGGCTAGCGGCACCGGGGAGCTGTTTTTT CASSLRASGTGELFF
TRBJ2-4 13 TRBV13 . . TGTGCCAGCAGCTCTCGAGGGACAAACATTCAGTACTTC CASSSRGTNIQYF
TRBJ2-1 18 TRBV7-3 . . TGTGCCAGCAGCGGCGAAATCGGGGGGACAAGTCAACCTAATGAGCAGTTCTTC CASSGEIGGTSQPNEQFF
TRBJ2-5 14 TRBV19 . TRBD2 TGTGCCAGTAGTATGTCGGGACTAGCGGAGACCCAGTACTTC CASSMSGLAETQYF
TRBJ2-7 14 TRBV19 . . TGTGCCAGTAGCTTAGCCGGGTATATGAGCGAGCAGTACTTC CASSLAGYMSEQYF
TRBJ1-5 17 TRBV7-9 . . TGTGCCAGCAGTTCCCATTCGGGAGGGGATTTCAATCAGCCCCAGCATTTT CASSSHSGGDFNQPQHF
TRBJ1-2 16 TRBV4-1 . . TGCGCCAGCAGCTTCTCCCAGGTAGCGGAACTCTATGGCTACACCTTC CASSFSQVAELYGYTF
TRBJ2-4 12 TRBV7-2 . . TGTGCCAGCAGTAACCCCCCGAACATTCAGTACTTC CASSNPPNIQYF